The rows below give T cell receptor beta chains drawn from one sample of a study of cytomegalovirus exposure and HLA in healthy donors. The table came from immunoSEQ multiplex PCR; TCRdb's copy has only in-frame clones and leaves some out. This table holds about 190,000 clones, 60% to 80% found once. Sequenced sample: PBMCs. The receptors derive from a woman younger than 35 in good health and CMV-seronegative. CDR3s include the opening cysteine and the closing phenylalanine or tryptophan. The D gene is left open where the match is weak. Clone size is given for some rows only: seen once, a few or many times, or a class if the clone is expanded.

CDR3aa: CASRVGQGAYEQYF
CDR3nt: TGTGCCAGCAGAGTGGGACAGGGGGCCTACGAGCAGTACTTC
v_gene: TRBV6-1
d_gene: TRBD1
abundance: .
j_gene: TRBJ2-7

CDR3aa: CASSAGTGLYSNQPQHF
CDR3nt: TGTGCCAGCAGTGCCGGGACAGGGCTCTATAGCAATCAGCCCCAGCATTTT
v_gene: TRBV9
d_gene: TRBD1
abundance: few
j_gene: TRBJ1-5

CDR3aa: CASSETQGWGYTF
CDR3nt: TGTGCCAGCAGCGAGACACAGGGGTGGGGCTACACCTTC
v_gene: TRBV5-4
d_gene: TRBD1
abundance: few
j_gene: TRBJ1-2

CDR3aa: CASSVTSGGAVETQYF
CDR3nt: TGTGCCAGCAGTGTGACTAGCGGGGGGGCCGTTGAGACCCAGTACTTC
v_gene: TRBV2
d_gene: TRBD2
abundance: .
j_gene: TRBJ2-5

CDR3aa: CASSFSFTDKYNSPLHF
CDR3nt: TGCGCCAGCAGCTTCTCCTTTACTGACAAGTATAATTCACCCCTCCACTTT
v_gene: TRBV5-1
d_gene: .
abundance: .
j_gene: TRBJ1-6

CDR3aa: CASSSIQGTGHQPQHF
CDR3nt: TGTGCCAGCAGTTCTATACAGGGCACGGGGCACCAGCCCCAGCATTTT
v_gene: TRBV27
d_gene: .
abundance: .
j_gene: TRBJ1-5

CDR3aa: CASSSLGTGGYNEQFF
CDR3nt: TGTGCCAGCAGCTCCCTCGGGACTGGTGGATACAATGAGCAGTTCTTC
v_gene: TRBV28
d_gene: .
abundance: .
j_gene: TRBJ2-1

CDR3aa: CASSATEYEQYF
CDR3nt: TGTGCCAGCTCAGCAACAGAGTACGAGCAGTACTTC
v_gene: TRBV18
d_gene: .
abundance: .
j_gene: TRBJ2-7

CDR3aa: CASSVGGTNTGELFF
CDR3nt: TGTGCCAGCAGCGTAGGGGGCACGAACACCGGGGAGCTGTTTTTT
v_gene: TRBV9
d_gene: .
abundance: few
j_gene: TRBJ2-2

CDR3aa: CASRRKSGFDVVETQYF
CDR3nt: TGTGCCAGCAGACGTAAAAGCGGGTTCGACGTAGTAGAGACCCAGTACTTC
v_gene: TRBV7-8
d_gene: .
abundance: .
j_gene: TRBJ2-5

CDR3aa: CASSLDGQGAGVAKNIQYF
CDR3nt: TGTGCCAGCAGCTTAGACGGGCAGGGGGCAGGAGTAGCCAAAAACATTCAGTACTTC
v_gene: TRBV7-8
d_gene: TRBD1
abundance: few
j_gene: TRBJ2-4

CDR3aa: CASSPEGVRTDTQYF
CDR3nt: TGCGCCAGCAGCCCCGAAGGGGTCCGCACAGATACGCAGTATTTT
v_gene: TRBV10-1
d_gene: .
abundance: .
j_gene: TRBJ2-3

CDR3aa: CSVTTGTGVQPQHF
CDR3nt: TGCAGCGTTACCACCGGGACAGGGGTTCAGCCCCAGCATTTT
v_gene: TRBV29-1
d_gene: TRBD1
abundance: once
j_gene: TRBJ1-5

CDR3aa: CASSYTGTASNQPQHF
CDR3nt: TGTGCCAGCAGCTATACCGGGACAGCTAGCAATCAGCCCCAGCATTTT
v_gene: TRBV5-6
d_gene: TRBD1
abundance: .
j_gene: TRBJ1-5

CDR3aa: CASSLASQRGQPQHF
CDR3nt: TGCGCCAGCAGCCTCGCTTCGCAGAGGGGACAACCCCAGCATTTT
v_gene: TRBV4-3
d_gene: .
abundance: few
j_gene: TRBJ1-5

CDR3aa: CASSPGQGSSYEQYF
CDR3nt: TGTGCCAGCTCACCAGGGCAGGGGAGCTCCTACGAGCAGTACTTC
v_gene: TRBV18
d_gene: .
abundance: .
j_gene: TRBJ2-7

CDR3aa: CASSRGLANTDTQYF
CDR3nt: TGTGCCAGCAGCCGGGGACTAGCGAACACAGATACGCAGTATTTT
v_gene: TRBV7-2
d_gene: TRBD2
abundance: .
j_gene: TRBJ2-3

CDR3aa: CASSSKPTGGPPYNEQFF
CDR3nt: TGTGCCAGCAGTTCTAAACCCACAGGGGGCCCACCCTACAATGAGCAGTTCTTC
v_gene: TRBV27
d_gene: TRBD1
abundance: .
j_gene: TRBJ2-1

CDR3aa: CASSVDGRNYNEQFF
CDR3nt: TGTGCCAGCAGCGTAGACGGTAGAAACTACAATGAGCAGTTCTTC
v_gene: TRBV9
d_gene: .
abundance: .
j_gene: TRBJ2-1

CDR3aa: CASSQAPNSPLHF
CDR3nt: TGCGCCAGCAGCCAGGCACCGAATTCACCCCTCCACTTT
v_gene: TRBV4-1
d_gene: .
abundance: few
j_gene: TRBJ1-6

CDR3aa: CASSYGTVGNTEAFF
CDR3nt: TGTGCCAGCAGTTACGGGACAGTCGGGAACACTGAAGCTTTCTTT
v_gene: TRBV6-5
d_gene: TRBD1
abundance: .
j_gene: TRBJ1-1

CDR3aa: CASSSYGAGVYTGELFF
CDR3nt: TGTGCCAGCAGCTCCTACGGAGCGGGAGTGTACACCGGGGAGCTGTTTTTT
v_gene: TRBV7-9
d_gene: TRBD2
abundance: .
j_gene: TRBJ2-2

CDR3aa: CASTLGSPGGTGELFF
CDR3nt: TGTGCCAGTACGTTAGGCTCCCCCGGGGGCACCGGGGAGCTGTTTTTT
v_gene: TRBV19
d_gene: .
abundance: .
j_gene: TRBJ2-2

CDR3aa: CASSDRTSGETQYF
CDR3nt: TGTGCCAGCAGCGATCGGACTAGCGGAGAGACCCAGTACTTC
v_gene: TRBV5-4
d_gene: TRBD2
abundance: .
j_gene: TRBJ2-5

CDR3aa: CASSAGLRDEQYF
CDR3nt: TGTGCCAGCAGCGCGGGACTCCGTGACGAGCAGTACTTC
v_gene: TRBV7-9
d_gene: .
abundance: .
j_gene: TRBJ2-7

CDR3aa: CASSERTFNQPQHF
CDR3nt: TGTGCCAGCAGTGAGCGGACTTTCAATCAGCCCCAGCATTTT
v_gene: TRBV6-5
d_gene: .
abundance: few
j_gene: TRBJ1-5

CDR3aa: CSVLLAGGLYNEQFF
CDR3nt: TGCAGCGTTCTCCTAGCGGGGGGTCTGTACAATGAGCAGTTCTTC
v_gene: TRBV29-1
d_gene: TRBD2
abundance: .
j_gene: TRBJ2-1

CDR3aa: CASSPPRLQGNTEAFF
CDR3nt: TGTGCCAGCTCACCACCGAGATTGCAGGGGAACACTGAAGCTTTCTTT
v_gene: TRBV18
d_gene: .
abundance: .
j_gene: TRBJ1-1

CDR3aa: CASSQTGAEETQYF
CDR3nt: TGCGCCAGCAGCCAAACAGGGGCAGAAGAGACCCAGTACTTC
v_gene: TRBV4-1
d_gene: TRBD1
abundance: .
j_gene: TRBJ2-5

CDR3aa: CASSPLDRGIDQPQHF
CDR3nt: TGCGCCAGCAGCCCTCTGGACAGGGGGATAGATCAGCCCCAGCATTTT
v_gene: TRBV4-1
d_gene: TRBD1
abundance: .
j_gene: TRBJ1-5

CDR3aa: CASRRRGATDTQYF
CDR3nt: TGTGCCAGCAGACGGCGGGGGGCGACAGATACGCAGTATTTT
v_gene: TRBV25-1
d_gene: TRBD2
abundance: .
j_gene: TRBJ2-3

CDR3aa: CASSPSLAGDEQYF
CDR3nt: TGTGCCAGCTCACCATCCCTAGCGGGAGACGAGCAGTACTTC
v_gene: TRBV18
d_gene: TRBD2
abundance: .
j_gene: TRBJ2-7

CDR3aa: CASSSGTSGIHF
CDR3nt: TGTGCCAGCAGCTCCGGGACTAGCGGGATCCATTTC
v_gene: TRBV7-2
d_gene: TRBD2
abundance: .
j_gene: TRBJ2-7

CDR3aa: CASTPQGGENTEAFF
CDR3nt: TGTGCCAGCACTCCTCAGGGAGGGGAGAACACTGAAGCTTTCTTT
v_gene: TRBV27
d_gene: .
abundance: once
j_gene: TRBJ1-1

CDR3aa: CASSFFRGREDTQYF
CDR3nt: TGTGCCAGCAGCTTTTTCCGCGGGAGAGAGGATACGCAGTATTTT
v_gene: TRBV7-9
d_gene: TRBD2
abundance: .
j_gene: TRBJ2-3

CDR3aa: CASSPSGNTIYF
CDR3nt: TGTGCCAGCAGTCCATCTGGAAACACCATATATTTT
v_gene: TRBV6-6
d_gene: .
abundance: few
j_gene: TRBJ1-3

CDR3aa: CASSQGLAYEQYF
CDR3nt: TGTGCCAGCAGCCAAGGCCTAGCCTACGAGCAGTACTTC
v_gene: TRBV14
d_gene: .
abundance: .
j_gene: TRBJ2-7

CDR3aa: CASSIGSSNQPQHF
CDR3nt: TGTGCCAGTAGTATAGGTTCAAGCAATCAGCCCCAGCATTTT
v_gene: TRBV19
d_gene: .
abundance: .
j_gene: TRBJ1-5

CDR3aa: CASSTGTGVDYGYTF
CDR3nt: TGTGCCAGCAGCACCGGGACAGGGGTAGACTATGGCTACACCTTC
v_gene: TRBV5-4
d_gene: TRBD1
abundance: .
j_gene: TRBJ1-2

CDR3aa: CASSQTGSADTQYF
CDR3nt: TGTGCCAGCAGCCAAACGGGGTCCGCAGATACGCAGTATTTT
v_gene: TRBV7-3
d_gene: .
abundance: .
j_gene: TRBJ2-3

CDR3aa: CASSDRDYNEQFF
CDR3nt: TGTGCCAGCAGCGACCGGGACTACAATGAGCAGTTCTTC
v_gene: TRBV9
d_gene: .
abundance: .
j_gene: TRBJ2-1

CDR3aa: CAGKGTEAFF
CDR3nt: TGCGCCGGCAAGGGGACTGAAGCTTTCTTT
v_gene: TRBV10-2
d_gene: .
abundance: once
j_gene: TRBJ1-1

CDR3aa: CSVTGQGNRQDQETQYF
CDR3nt: TGCAGCGTGACTGGACAGGGGAATAGGCAGGACCAAGAGACCCAGTACTTC
v_gene: TRBV29-1
d_gene: TRBD1
abundance: .
j_gene: TRBJ2-5

CDR3aa: CASSLGTGAGNTIYF
CDR3nt: TGTGCCAGCAGTCTAGGGACAGGGGCTGGAAACACCATATATTTT
v_gene: TRBV27
d_gene: TRBD1
abundance: .
j_gene: TRBJ1-3

CDR3aa: CASGFDSYQPQHF
CDR3nt: TGTGCTAGTGGTTTCGACAGCTATCAGCCCCAGCATTTT
v_gene: TRBV12-5
d_gene: .
abundance: .
j_gene: TRBJ1-5